This T cell receptor beta chain was found in a study of blood T cell repertoires in COVID-19. The CDR3 has 16 residues. With V trimmed by 5 bases and J by 1 base, 7 bases remained unmatched. Germline values: CDR1 SGHAT, CDR2 FQNNGV. In the authors' workflow: Estimation of nucleated cell counts relied on the amplification of reference gene primers. This table comes from immunoSEQ multiplex PCR, and its TCRdb copy is limited to in-frame clones, with some not included. The V and J calls and clone size come from that table; D and trimming were worked out from the DNA. This table has under 300,000 clones, nearly 85% appearing once.

The sequenced sample was peripheral blood. The receptor comes from a human donor in a cohort sampled during active COVID-19. This rearrangement joins TRBV11-2 to TRBJ2-3; 9 bases line up with TRBD2. The CDR3: CASSPRVAGGTDTQYF. The CDR3 bases are TGTGCCAGCAGCCCCCGGGTAGCGGGAGGCACAGATACGCAGTATTTT.